A selection of T cell receptor beta chains follows, all from one sample in a study of cytomegalovirus exposure and HLA in healthy donors. Clones were sequenced by immunoSEQ multiplex PCR, and TCRdb holds only the in-frame ones, with some missing. The data contain about 150,000 clones, around 90% of them singletons. The sample comprised PBMCs. The receptors shown here come from a young woman in good health and CMV-seropositive. Both conserved end residues are part of each CDR3. The order of the fields is CDR3 DNA, CDR3 protein, D gene, J gene, V gene, clone size. The D gene is left open where the match is weak. For some rows the clone size is stated as once, few or many, or as a class when expanded; others skip it.

TGTGCCAGCAGCGACGGGACTAGCGGCCAAGAGACCCAGTACTTC CASSDGTSGQETQYF TRBD2 TRBJ2-5 TRBV9 -
TGTGCCAGCAGCGACAGGGCCAACACTGAAGCTTTCTTT CASSDRANTEAFF TRBD1 TRBJ1-1 TRBV6-6 once
TGCGCCAGCAGCCAGGGACTTGGAAACACCGGGGAGCTGTTTTTT CASSQGLGNTGELFF - TRBJ2-2 TRBV5-1 -
TGTGCCAGCAGTCCCCTAGCGGGAGTTGGTAACGAGCAGTACTTC CASSPLAGVGNEQYF TRBD2 TRBJ2-7 TRBV6-1 -
TGTGCCAGCAGCTTGCGCATGGGGGGGTCCACAGATACGCAGTATTTT CASSLRMGGSTDTQYF TRBD2 TRBJ2-3 TRBV11-3 -
TGTGCCAGCAGCGTAGGGACAGTCTCCTACGAGCAGTACTTC CASSVGTVSYEQYF - TRBJ2-7 TRBV9 -
TGTGCCAGCAGCCAAGAGTTGGGCGGGAGGGCCATGAATGAGCAGTTCTTC CASSQELGGRAMNEQFF TRBD2 TRBJ2-1 TRBV14 -
TGTGCCAGCAGCTTAGGGGCCTCCACTGAAGCTTTCTTT CASSLGASTEAFF - TRBJ1-1 TRBV11-3 -
TGTGCCAGTAGTATGCAAGGGAGGTCCTACGAGCAGTACTTC CASSMQGRSYEQYF - TRBJ2-7 TRBV19 -
TGTGCCAGCAGTTTAGGGGGGCAGGGGGCGAGGTATGGCTACACCTTC CASSLGGQGARYGYTF TRBD1 TRBJ1-2 TRBV28 -
TGTGCCAGCAGTTCCTTGGCTAGCTCCTACAATGAGCAGTTCTTC CASSSLASSYNEQFF - TRBJ2-1 TRBV2 -
TGTGCCAGCTCCCCCGGACTAGCGGGAGCAGGAAACGAGCAGTACTTC CASSPGLAGAGNEQYF TRBD2 TRBJ2-7 TRBV18 -
TGTGCCAGCAGCTCTCGGACTAGCGGGAAGTACAATGAGCAGTTCTTC CASSSRTSGKYNEQFF TRBD2 TRBJ2-1 TRBV5-4 -
TGCGCCAGCAGTTCTATTCCGACAGGGAGCTTTAATGAAAAACTGTTTTTT CASSSIPTGSFNEKLFF TRBD1 TRBJ1-4 TRBV5-1 -
TGTGCCTGGAGTAGAACTAGCGGGAGCAAAGATACGCAGTATTTT CAWSRTSGSKDTQYF TRBD2 TRBJ2-3 TRBV30 -
TGTGCCGGACAGGGATCCTTTTACAATGAGCAGTTCTTC CAGQGSFYNEQFF TRBD1 TRBJ2-1 TRBV30 -
TGTGCCAGCAGCTTAATGGCTTCGGGAGATCTGTTGCAGTTCTTC CASSLMASGDLLQFF - TRBJ2-1 TRBV11-2 -
TGTGCCAGCAGCCGTCGACACTTCAACGAAGAGACCCAGTACTTC CASSRRHFNEETQYF - TRBJ2-5 TRBV28 once
TGTGCCAGCAGCTCGGACACTTACAATGAGCAGTTCTTC CASSSDTYNEQFF - TRBJ2-1 TRBV9 -
TGTGCCAGCAGCCACCAGGGGGGAGATACGCAGTATTTT CASSHQGGDTQYF - TRBJ2-3 TRBV7-7 -
TGTGCCTGGAGTCGAGGGGGGGCTAACACCGGGGAGCTGTTTTTT CAWSRGGANTGELFF - TRBJ2-2 TRBV30 -
TGTGCCAGCAGCGTAGACGGTTCTAATGAAAAACTGTTTTTT CASSVDGSNEKLFF - TRBJ1-4 TRBV9 -
TGTGCCAGCAGCCTCCCGGGCAGGGAAGAGACCCAGTACTTC CASSLPGREETQYF - TRBJ2-5 TRBV16 once
TGTGCCAGTAGTATAGGCGGAGGCACAGATACGCAGTATTTT CASSIGGGTDTQYF - TRBJ2-3 TRBV19 -
TGTGCCAGCAGCTTAGATCCCAGGACAGGGATGGACGAGCAGTACTTC CASSLDPRTGMDEQYF TRBD1 TRBJ2-7 TRBV11-3 -
TGTGCCAGCAGCGTACAACTAGCGGGAGGTTACGAGCAGTACTTC CASSVQLAGGYEQYF TRBD2 TRBJ2-7 TRBV7-9 -
TGTGCCAGCAGGCTAGCGGGGGGGGTCGGTACGCAGTATTTT CASRLAGGVGTQYF TRBD2 TRBJ2-3 TRBV28 -
TGTGCCTGGACACCGAACAGGGGGCCGGGCTACACCTTC CAWTPNRGPGYTF TRBD1 TRBJ1-2 TRBV30 once
TGTGCCACCGTCGGAGATTACGAGCAGTACTTC CATVGDYEQYF - TRBJ2-7 TRBV6-5 -
TGCAGCGTTGCAACTTCCGGACAGGTTGGCCAGCCCCAGCATTTT CSVATSGQVGQPQHF TRBD1 TRBJ1-5 TRBV29-1 -
TGTGCCAGCAGCGGAACAGGGGAGACCCCTACCTACAATGAGCAGTTCTTC CASSGTGETPTYNEQFF TRBD1 TRBJ2-1 TRBV7-9 -
TGTGCCAGTAGTAGGCGGGCAAGCTACTCTAGCACAGATACGCAGTATTTT CASSRRASYSSTDTQYF - TRBJ2-3 TRBV19 -
TGTGCCTGGAGTCCACGGACAGGGCGCTATAGGGGCTACACCTTC CAWSPRTGRYRGYTF TRBD1 TRBJ1-2 TRBV30 -
TGTGCCAGCAGTAAACAGGGGCCGGGCACTGAAGCTTTCTTT CASSKQGPGTEAFF TRBD1 TRBJ1-1 TRBV27 -
TGTGCCAGCAGCTCCCGTCCTGAAGAGACCCAGTACTTC CASSSRPEETQYF - TRBJ2-5 TRBV4-2 -
TGTGCCAGCAGCCCTGAAAACAGGGTGGCCGAGCAGTACTTC CASSPENRVAEQYF - TRBJ2-7 TRBV7-9 once
TGTGCCAGCTCACTAGGACAGGGGCCTGAGCAGTTCTTC CASSLGQGPEQFF TRBD1 TRBJ2-1 TRBV18 -
TGCGCCAGCAGACCCACTAGCGGTAGCTCCTACGAGCAGTACTTC CASRPTSGSSYEQYF TRBD2 TRBJ2-7 TRBV5-1 once
TGCGCCAGCAGCCCGGGACGGCGGGAGGGTGGCTACACCTTC CASSPGRREGGYTF - TRBJ1-2 TRBV5-1 -
TGTGCCAGCAGCGTAGAAGACAGGGCCACAGATACGCAGTATTTT CASSVEDRATDTQYF TRBD1 TRBJ2-3 TRBV9 -
TGCGCCAGCAGCCAAGACCAGACTAGCGGGAGTATAAATGAGCAGTTCTTC CASSQDQTSGSINEQFF TRBD2 TRBJ2-1 TRBV4-1 -
TGTGCCAGCAGTGGACTAGCGGCCTCCTACGAGCAGTACTTC CASSGLAASYEQYF TRBD2 TRBJ2-7 TRBV2 -
TGTGCCAGCAGCTCCATGGTTAGCTCCTACGAGCAGTACTTC CASSSMVSSYEQYF - TRBJ2-7 TRBV9 -
TGTGCCAGCAGCGAAACAGGGAGAGGGAACATTCAGTACTTC CASSETGRGNIQYF - TRBJ2-4 TRBV9 -
TGTGCCAGCAGCCGGAGGCGGGGTGAAGCTTTCTTT CASSRRRGEAFF - TRBJ1-1 TRBV11-2 -
TGTGCCAGCAGCGCAACCGGGTCACTTAGGGAGCTGTTTTTT CASSATGSLRELFF - TRBJ2-2 TRBV9 -
TGTGCCAGCAGACGGATGACAGGGGGCGGGGAGACCCAGTACTTC CASRRMTGGGETQYF TRBD1 TRBJ2-5 TRBV6-5 -
TGTGCCAGCAGCTCACAATCTGGACTAGGAACGGATGAGCAGTTCTTC CASSSQSGLGTDEQFF TRBD2 TRBJ2-1 TRBV7-6 -
TGTGCCAGCAGCGTACGGGCGGGGTCCTCCTTCTCCTACGAGCAGTACTTC CASSVRAGSSFSYEQYF - TRBJ2-7 TRBV9 -
TGTGCCAGCAGCTCTAGCGGGAGGTCTCAAGAGACCCAGTACTTC CASSSSGRSQETQYF TRBD2 TRBJ2-5 TRBV11-2 -
TGCGCCAGCAGCCAAGGGGTGGTAGCGGGAGATCGGAACGAGCAGTACTTC CASSQGVVAGDRNEQYF TRBD2 TRBJ2-7 TRBV4-1 -
TGTGCCAGCAGCCAAGGACAGGCTAACTACGAGCAGTACTTC CASSQGQANYEQYF - TRBJ2-7 TRBV14 -
TGTGCCACCAGCAGAGATCGAGGAGGAAGCAATCAGCCCCAGCATTTT CATSRDRGGSNQPQHF - TRBJ1-5 TRBV15 few
TGTGCCTCTACCGGAGAGACCCAGTACTTC CASTGETQYF - TRBJ2-5 TRBV27 -
TGTGCCAGCAGCTTTGGGACACTCAGGCCCGCTGTAGCTTTCTTT CASSFGTLRPAVAFF - TRBJ1-1 TRBV11-3 -
TGTGCCAGCAGCCAACCACCGGGACAGAAGAGTGAAAAACTGTTTTTT CASSQPPGQKSEKLFF TRBD1 TRBJ1-4 TRBV5-8 -
TGTGCCAGCAGTTACGTAGCGGGAGGGAGAGAGACCCAGTACTTC CASSYVAGGRETQYF TRBD2 TRBJ2-5 TRBV6-5 -
TGTGCCAGCAGCTCTATGAGACTAGCGGGAGTTTGGGAGACCCAGTACTTC CASSSMRLAGVWETQYF TRBD2 TRBJ2-5 TRBV7-3 few
TGTGCCAGCAGCGTAGACTGGAATCAGCCCCAGCATTTT CASSVDWNQPQHF - TRBJ1-5 TRBV9 -